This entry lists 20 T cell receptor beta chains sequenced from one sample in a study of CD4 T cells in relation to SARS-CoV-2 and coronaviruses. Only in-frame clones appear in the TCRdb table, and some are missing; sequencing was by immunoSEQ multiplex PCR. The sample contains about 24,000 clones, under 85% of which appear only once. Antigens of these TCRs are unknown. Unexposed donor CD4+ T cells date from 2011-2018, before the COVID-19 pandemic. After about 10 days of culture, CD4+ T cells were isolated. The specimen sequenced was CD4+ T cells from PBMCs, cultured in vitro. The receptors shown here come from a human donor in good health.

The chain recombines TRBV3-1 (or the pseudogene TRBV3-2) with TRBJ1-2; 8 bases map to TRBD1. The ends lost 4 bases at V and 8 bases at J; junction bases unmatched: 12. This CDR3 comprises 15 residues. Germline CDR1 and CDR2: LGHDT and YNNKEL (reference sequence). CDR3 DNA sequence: TGTGCCAGCAGCCCAGGGACAGGAAAGCTTTTGGGCTACACCTTC. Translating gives CASSPGTGKLLGYTF.

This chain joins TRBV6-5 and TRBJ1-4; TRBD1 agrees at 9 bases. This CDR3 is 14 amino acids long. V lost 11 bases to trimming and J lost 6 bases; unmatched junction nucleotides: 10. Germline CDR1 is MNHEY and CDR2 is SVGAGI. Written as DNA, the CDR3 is TGTGCCTGCGGGGGGGGACAGGGCCATGAAAAACTGTTTTTT. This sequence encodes CACGGGQGHEKLFF.

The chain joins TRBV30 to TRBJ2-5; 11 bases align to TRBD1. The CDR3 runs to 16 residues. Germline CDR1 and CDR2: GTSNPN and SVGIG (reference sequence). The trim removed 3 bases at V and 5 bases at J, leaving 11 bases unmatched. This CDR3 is CAWSRGQGGTEETQYF. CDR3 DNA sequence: TGTGCCTGGAGCAGGGGACAGGGGGGGACCGAGGAGACCCAGTACTTC.

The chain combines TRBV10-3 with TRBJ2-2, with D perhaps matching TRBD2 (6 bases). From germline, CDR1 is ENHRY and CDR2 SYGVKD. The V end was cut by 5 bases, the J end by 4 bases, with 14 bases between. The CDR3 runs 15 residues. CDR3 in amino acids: CAISIGPGGTGELFF. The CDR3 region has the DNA TGTGCCATCAGTATAGGACCCGGGGGCACCGGGGAGCTGTTTTTT.

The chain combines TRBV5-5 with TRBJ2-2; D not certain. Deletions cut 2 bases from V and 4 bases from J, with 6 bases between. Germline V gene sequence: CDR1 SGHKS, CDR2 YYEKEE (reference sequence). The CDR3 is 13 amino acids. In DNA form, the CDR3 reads TGTGCCAGCAGCTTCGGTCGCACCGGGGAGCTGTTTTTT. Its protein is CASSFGRTGELFF.

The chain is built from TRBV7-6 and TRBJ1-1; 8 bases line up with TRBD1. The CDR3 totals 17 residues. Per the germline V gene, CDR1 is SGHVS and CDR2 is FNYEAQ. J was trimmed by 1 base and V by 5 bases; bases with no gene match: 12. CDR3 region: CASSPRGGDRRNTEAFF. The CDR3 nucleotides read TGTGCCAGCAGCCCCAGGGGAGGGGACAGGAGGAACACTGAAGCTTTCTTT.

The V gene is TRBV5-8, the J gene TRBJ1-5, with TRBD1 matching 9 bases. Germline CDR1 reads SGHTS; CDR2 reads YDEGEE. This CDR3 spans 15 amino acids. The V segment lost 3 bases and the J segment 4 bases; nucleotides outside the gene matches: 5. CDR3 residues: CASSWRTGANQPQHF. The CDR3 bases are TGTGCCAGCAGCTGGCGGACAGGGGCGAATCAGCCCCAGCATTTT. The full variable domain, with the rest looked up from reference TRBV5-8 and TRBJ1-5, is EAGVTQSPTHLIKTRGQQATLRCSPISGHTSVYWYQQALGLGLQFLLWYDEGEERNRGNFPPRFSGRQFPNYSSELNVNALELEDSALYLCASSWRTGANQPQHFGDGTRLSIL.

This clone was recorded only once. CDR3 coding DNA: TGTGCCAGCAGTTTCATGAATCCTTTCTACAATGAGCAGTTCTTC. Protein: CASSFMNPFYNEQFF. J is TRBJ2-1 and V is TRBV27; no clear D gene. V was cut by 3 bases and J by 3 bases, with 12 bases left in between. Germline assignment: CDR1 MNHEY and CDR2 SMNVEV (reference sequence). CDR3 length: 15 residues.

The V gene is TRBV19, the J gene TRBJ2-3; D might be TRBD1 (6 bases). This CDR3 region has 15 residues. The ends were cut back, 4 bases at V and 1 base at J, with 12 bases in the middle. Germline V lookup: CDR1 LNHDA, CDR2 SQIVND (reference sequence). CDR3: CASSNPGAGTDTQYF. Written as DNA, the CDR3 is TGTGCCAGTAGTAACCCAGGGGCAGGCACAGATACGCAGTATTTT.

This CDR3 reads CASSLGQLIMEQFF. The CDR3 bases are TGTGCCAGCAGCTTAGGTCAGCTAATAATGGAGCAGTTCTTC. The rearrangement uses TRBV11-1 and TRBJ2-1; no reliable D call. The ends were cut back, 1 base at V and 10 bases at J, with 14 bases in the middle. The germline V gene has CDR1 SGHAT and CDR2 FQDESV (reference sequence). The CDR3 length is 14 residues. Together with reference TRBV11-1 and TRBJ2-1, the CDR3 gives the full variable domain: EAEVAQSPRYKITEKSQAVAFWCDPISGHATLYWYRQILGQGPELLVQFQDESVVDDSQLPKDRFSAERLKGVDSTLKIQPAELGDSAMYLCASSLGQLIMEQFFGPGTRLTVL.

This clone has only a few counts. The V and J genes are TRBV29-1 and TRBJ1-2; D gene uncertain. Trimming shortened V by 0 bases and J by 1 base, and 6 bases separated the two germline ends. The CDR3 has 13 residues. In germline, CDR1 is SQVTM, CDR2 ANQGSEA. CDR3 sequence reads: CSVEDPVNYGYTF. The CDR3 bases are TGCAGCGTTGAAGATCCAGTTAACTATGGCTACACCTTC.

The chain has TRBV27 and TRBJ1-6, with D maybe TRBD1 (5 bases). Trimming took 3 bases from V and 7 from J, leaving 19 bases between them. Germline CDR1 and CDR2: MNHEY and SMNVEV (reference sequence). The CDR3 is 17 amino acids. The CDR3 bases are TGTGCCAGCAGTTTGCTGACCCAGGGTATGCGGAATTCACCCCTCCACTTT. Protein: CASSLLTQGMRNSPLHF.

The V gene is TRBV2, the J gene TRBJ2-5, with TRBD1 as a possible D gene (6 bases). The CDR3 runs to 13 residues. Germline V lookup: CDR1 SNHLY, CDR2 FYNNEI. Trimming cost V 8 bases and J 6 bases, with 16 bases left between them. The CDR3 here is CASYLEGDQTQYF. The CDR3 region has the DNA TGTGCCAGCTACCTTGAGGGGGATCAGACCCAGTACTTC.

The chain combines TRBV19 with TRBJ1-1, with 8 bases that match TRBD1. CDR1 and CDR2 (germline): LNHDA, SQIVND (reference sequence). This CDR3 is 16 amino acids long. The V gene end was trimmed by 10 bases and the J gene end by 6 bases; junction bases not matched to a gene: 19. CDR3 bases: TGTGCCACCGTACACAGGGGGAGACTTAACCAGGCTGAAGCTTTCTTT. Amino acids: CATVHRGRLNQAEAFF. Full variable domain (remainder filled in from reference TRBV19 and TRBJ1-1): DGGITQSPKYLFRKEGQNVTLSCEQNLNHDAMYWYRQDPGQGLRLIYYSQIVNDFQKGDIAEGYSVSREKKESFPLTVTSAQKNPTAFYLCATVHRGRLNQAEAFFGQGTRLTVV.

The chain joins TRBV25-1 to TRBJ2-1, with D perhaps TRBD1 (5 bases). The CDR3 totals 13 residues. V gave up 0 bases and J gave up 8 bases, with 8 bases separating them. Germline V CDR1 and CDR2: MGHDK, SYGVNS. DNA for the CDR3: TGTGCCAGCAGTGAATACAGGGTCGATGAGCAGTTCTTC. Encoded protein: CASSEYRVDEQFF.

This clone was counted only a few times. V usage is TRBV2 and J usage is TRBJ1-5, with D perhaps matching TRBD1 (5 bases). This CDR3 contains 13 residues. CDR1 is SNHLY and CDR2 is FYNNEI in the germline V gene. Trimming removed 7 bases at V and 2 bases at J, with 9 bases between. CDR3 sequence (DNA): TGTGCCAGCAAACAACAGGGCAATCAGCCCCAGCATTTT. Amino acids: CASKQQGNQPQHF.

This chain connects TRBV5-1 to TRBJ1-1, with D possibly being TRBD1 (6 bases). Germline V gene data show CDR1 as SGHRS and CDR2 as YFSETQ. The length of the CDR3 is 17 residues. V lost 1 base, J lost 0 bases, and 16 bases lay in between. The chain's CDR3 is CASSLTGKTQMNTEAFF. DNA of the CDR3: TGCGCCAGCAGCTTGACAGGGAAAACGCAAATGAACACTGAAGCTTTCTTT.

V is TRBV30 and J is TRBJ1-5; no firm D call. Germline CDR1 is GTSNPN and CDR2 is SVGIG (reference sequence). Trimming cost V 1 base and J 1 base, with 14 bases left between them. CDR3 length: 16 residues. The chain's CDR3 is CAWSGPRALSNQPQHF. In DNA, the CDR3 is TGTGCCTGGAGTGGGCCCCGGGCCCTGAGCAATCAGCCCCAGCATTTT.

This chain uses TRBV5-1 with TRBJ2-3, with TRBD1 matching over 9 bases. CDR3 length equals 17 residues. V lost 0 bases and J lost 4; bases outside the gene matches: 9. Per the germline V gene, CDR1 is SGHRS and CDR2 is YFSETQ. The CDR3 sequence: CASSLARTGDGSDTQYF. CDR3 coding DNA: TGCGCCAGCAGCTTGGCTAGGACAGGGGACGGCTCAGATACGCAGTATTTT.

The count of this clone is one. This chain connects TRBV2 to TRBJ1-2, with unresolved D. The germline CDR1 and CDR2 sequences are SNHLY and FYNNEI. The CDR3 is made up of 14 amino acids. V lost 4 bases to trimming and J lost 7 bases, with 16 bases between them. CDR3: CASSVSWAVSGYTF. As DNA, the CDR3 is TGTGCCAGCAGTGTGAGTTGGGCAGTCTCTGGCTACACCTTC. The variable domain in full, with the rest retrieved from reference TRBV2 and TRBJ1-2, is EPEVTQTPSHQVTQMGQEVILRCVPISNHLYFYWYRQILGQKVEFLVSFYNNEISEKSEIFDDQFSVERPDGSNFTLKIRSTKLEDSAMYFCASSVSWAVSGYTFGSGTRLTVV.